Presented here are 16 T cell receptor beta chains from one specimen sequenced in a study of blood T cell repertoires in COVID-19. The protocol was immunoSEQ multiplex PCR, while the TCRdb copy is restricted to in-frame clones and leaves out a portion. The top ten hold roughly 15% of the sample, which has under 300,000 clones, roughly 79% seen once. The sample comprised PBMCs or T cells enriched from blood (not recorded which). The origin of the receptors is a middle-aged man who had recovered from COVID-19.

The sample holds many counts of this clone. This chain uses TRBV5-1 with TRBJ2-2, with 9 bases matching TRBD2. The trim removed 5 bases at V and 4 bases at J, leaving 9 bases unmatched. Germline-derived CDR1 and CDR2 are SGHRS and YFSETQ. The CDR3 is 16 amino acids. In DNA form, the CDR3 reads TGCGCCAGCAGGTGGGGACTAGCCTCCCCCACCGGGGAGCTGTTTTTT. Translated: CASRWGLASPTGELFF.

CDR3 sequence (DNA): TGTGCCAGTAGTCTCGGGACAGGGTCTAGCAACACCATATATTTT. Its translation: CASSLGTGSSNTIYF. V is TRBV19 and J is TRBJ1-3; 9 bases line up with TRBD1. The CDR3 contains 15 residues. The trim removed 5 bases at V and 7 bases at J, leaving 9 bases unmatched. Germline V CDR1 and CDR2: LNHDA, SQIVND (reference sequence).

This chain's CDR3 is CASTPSGHPNTEAFF. The CDR3 bases are TGTGCCAGCACCCCGTCCGGACACCCGAACACTGAAGCTTTCTTT. The J gene is TRBJ1-1, the V gene TRBV21-1; the D call in the table, TRBD1, was not verified against the DNA. TRBV21-1 is a documented pseudogene. The CDR3 consists of 15 residues.

The chain links TRBV23-1 to TRBJ1-1; TRBD1 agrees at 9 bases. TRBV23-1 is placed among ORFs of uncertain function. V dropped 2 bases and J dropped 3; count of bases not matched to a gene: 4. The CDR3 has 15 amino acids. The CDR3 bases are TGCGCCAGCAGTCAACCGGGACAGGGAGACACTGAAGCTTTCTTT. This codes for CASSQPGQGDTEAFF.

This chain connects TRBV5-1 to TRBJ1-1; D remains ambiguous. V was cut by 2 bases and J by 2 bases, with 7 bases left in between. The CDR3 has 13 residues. CDR1 SGHRS and CDR2 YFSETQ come from the germline V gene. DNA of the CDR3: TGCGCCAGCAGCTTAACAACAAACACTGAAGCTTTCTTT. This codes for CASSLTTNTEAFF.

V and J are TRBV5-1 and TRBJ2-1; 7 bases line up with TRBD2. Per germline, CDR1 SGHRS and CDR2 YFSETQ. V was pared by 3 bases and J by 4 bases, with 7 bases of the junction left unmatched. CDR3 size: 15 residues. CDR3 sequence: CASSYLADLYNEQFF. CDR3 nucleotide sequence: TGCGCCAGCAGCTATCTAGCGGATCTTTACAATGAGCAGTTCTTC.

The table lists this clone with a count of one. The chain employs TRBV7-2 and TRBJ1-5; 9 bases line up with TRBD1. CDR3 size: 16 residues. The germline V gene encodes CDR1 SGHTA and CDR2 FQGNSA. With 1 base clipped from V and 9 bases from J, the junction kept 10 bases outside the gene matches. The CDR3 is CASSLVPGTGFRPQHF. The CDR3 DNA is TGTGCCAGCAGCTTAGTCCCCGGGACAGGGTTTAGGCCCCAGCATTTT.

The rearrangement links TRBV5-1 to TRBJ2-1; D unclear. In germline, CDR1 is SGHRS, CDR2 YFSETQ. The CDR3 has 12 residues. V lost 0 bases, J lost 6 bases, and 4 bases lay in between. The CDR3: CASSLVSNEQFF. The CDR3 DNA follows: TGCGCCAGCAGCTTGGTTAGCAATGAGCAGTTCTTC.

V usage is TRBV11-1 and J usage is TRBJ1-1; D gene ambiguous. This CDR3 is built from 15 residues. Deletions cut 5 bases from V and 1 base from J, with 14 bases between. Germline CDR1 is SGHAT and CDR2 is FQDESV (reference sequence). CDR3 coding DNA: TGTGCCAGCAGCACTCCCCGCGGGCAGAACACTGAAGCTTTCTTT. Amino acid sequence: CASSTPRGQNTEAFF.

The chain uses TRBV19 and TRBJ2-2; TRBD2 aligns across 8 bases. V dropped 5 bases and J dropped 8; count of bases not matched to a gene: 1. The CDR3 runs 12 residues. Germline values: CDR1 LNHDA, CDR2 SQIVND (reference sequence). As DNA, the CDR3 is TGTGCCAGTAGTGAGCGGGAGGGGGAGCTGTTTTTT. As protein: CASSEREGELFF. The full variable domain, completed using reference TRBV19 and TRBJ2-2, is DGGITQSPKYLFRKEGQNVTLSCEQNLNHDAMYWYRQDPGQGLRLIYYSQIVNDFQKGDIAEGYSVSREKKESFPLTVTSAQKNPTAFYLCASSEREGELFFGEGSRLTVL.

The rearrangement uses TRBV20-1 and TRBJ2-1; TRBD2 matches 10 bases. CDR1 DFQATT and CDR2 SNEGSKA come from the germline V gene (reference sequence). V lost 3 bases to trimming and J lost 4 bases; unmatched junction nucleotides: 3. CDR3 length: 14 residues. The CDR3 protein is CSASSSGSYNEQFF. CDR3 bases: TGCAGTGCTAGTTCTAGCGGGAGTTACAATGAGCAGTTCTTC.

The sample holds one count of this clone. The chain has TRBV5-1 and TRBJ2-5; possibly TRBD2 for D (6 bases). The CDR3 has 15 residues. Trimming cost V 4 bases and J 2 bases, with 15 bases left between them. Germline values: CDR1 SGHRS, CDR2 YFSETQ. CDR3 nucleotides: TGCGCCAGCAGCGGAACCGGGACTTCACAAGAGACCCAGTACTTC. Protein product: CASSGTGTSQETQYF.

The rearrangement uses TRBV7-8 and TRBJ2-2; D not certain. Trimming took 1 base from V and 6 from J, leaving 6 bases between them. CDR1 is SGHVS, CDR2 FQNEAQ, per germline. The CDR3 length is 13 residues. In nucleotides, the CDR3 is TGTGCCAGCAGCTTAGGAACACCCGGGGAGCTGTTTTTT. This gives the protein CASSLGTPGELFF.

This CDR3 is CASSVGGNYGYTF. The CDR3 bases are TGTGCCAGCAGCGTAGGAGGGAACTATGGCTACACCTTC. This chain connects TRBV9 to TRBJ1-2; D gene ambiguous. The CDR3 runs to 13 residues. Germline CDR1 and CDR2: SGDLS and YYNGEE. V was trimmed by 0 bases and J by 2 bases, leaving 5 bases between them.

The chain has TRBV5-6 and TRBJ2-7; tentatively, D is TRBD2 (6 bases). Trimming took off 2 bases at V and 2 bases at J, with 11 bases between the two ends. Germline V gives CDR1 SGHDT, CDR2 YYEEEE. The CDR3 covers 14 residues. In nucleotides, the CDR3 is TGTGCCAGCAGCTTCGGGACTCCCACCTACGAGCAGTACTTC. Translated, it gives CASSFGTPTYEQYF.

The chain joins TRBV27 to TRBJ2-7; 8 bases align to TRBD2. The CDR3 extends over 17 amino acids. J lost 0 bases, V lost 5 bases, and 12 bases had no gene match. Per the germline V gene, CDR1 is MNHEY and CDR2 is SMNVEV (reference sequence). CDR3 residues: CASSKKGLARSSYEQYF. Here the CDR3 DNA reads TGTGCCAGCAGTAAAAAAGGACTAGCACGGAGCTCCTACGAGCAGTACTTC.